The TCR beta chain described here comes from a study of blood T cell repertoires in COVID-19. About the study: Specimens from acute and convalescent COVID-19 originated in the United States, Italy and Spain.

This clone was detected once. V dropped 2 bases and J dropped 3; count of bases not matched to a gene: 6. Germline CDR1 reads MNHEY; CDR2 reads SVGEGT. The length of the CDR3 is 16 residues. Assay: immunoSEQ multiplex PCR; the TCRdb copy retains only in-frame clones and omits some. The table has about 97,000 clones, roughly 87% seen once; the top ten hold around 5.3%. This chain links TRBV6-2 or TRBV6-3 with TRBJ1-5; 8 bases align to TRBD1. The receptor's source is a woman aged 50 to 65 with COVID-19, enrolled during active disease. Material: peripheral blood. The CDR3 loop is CASSYLQTGVNQPQHF. In nucleotides, the CDR3 is TGTGCCAGCAGTTACCTTCAGACAGGGGTCAATCAGCCCCAGCATTTT.